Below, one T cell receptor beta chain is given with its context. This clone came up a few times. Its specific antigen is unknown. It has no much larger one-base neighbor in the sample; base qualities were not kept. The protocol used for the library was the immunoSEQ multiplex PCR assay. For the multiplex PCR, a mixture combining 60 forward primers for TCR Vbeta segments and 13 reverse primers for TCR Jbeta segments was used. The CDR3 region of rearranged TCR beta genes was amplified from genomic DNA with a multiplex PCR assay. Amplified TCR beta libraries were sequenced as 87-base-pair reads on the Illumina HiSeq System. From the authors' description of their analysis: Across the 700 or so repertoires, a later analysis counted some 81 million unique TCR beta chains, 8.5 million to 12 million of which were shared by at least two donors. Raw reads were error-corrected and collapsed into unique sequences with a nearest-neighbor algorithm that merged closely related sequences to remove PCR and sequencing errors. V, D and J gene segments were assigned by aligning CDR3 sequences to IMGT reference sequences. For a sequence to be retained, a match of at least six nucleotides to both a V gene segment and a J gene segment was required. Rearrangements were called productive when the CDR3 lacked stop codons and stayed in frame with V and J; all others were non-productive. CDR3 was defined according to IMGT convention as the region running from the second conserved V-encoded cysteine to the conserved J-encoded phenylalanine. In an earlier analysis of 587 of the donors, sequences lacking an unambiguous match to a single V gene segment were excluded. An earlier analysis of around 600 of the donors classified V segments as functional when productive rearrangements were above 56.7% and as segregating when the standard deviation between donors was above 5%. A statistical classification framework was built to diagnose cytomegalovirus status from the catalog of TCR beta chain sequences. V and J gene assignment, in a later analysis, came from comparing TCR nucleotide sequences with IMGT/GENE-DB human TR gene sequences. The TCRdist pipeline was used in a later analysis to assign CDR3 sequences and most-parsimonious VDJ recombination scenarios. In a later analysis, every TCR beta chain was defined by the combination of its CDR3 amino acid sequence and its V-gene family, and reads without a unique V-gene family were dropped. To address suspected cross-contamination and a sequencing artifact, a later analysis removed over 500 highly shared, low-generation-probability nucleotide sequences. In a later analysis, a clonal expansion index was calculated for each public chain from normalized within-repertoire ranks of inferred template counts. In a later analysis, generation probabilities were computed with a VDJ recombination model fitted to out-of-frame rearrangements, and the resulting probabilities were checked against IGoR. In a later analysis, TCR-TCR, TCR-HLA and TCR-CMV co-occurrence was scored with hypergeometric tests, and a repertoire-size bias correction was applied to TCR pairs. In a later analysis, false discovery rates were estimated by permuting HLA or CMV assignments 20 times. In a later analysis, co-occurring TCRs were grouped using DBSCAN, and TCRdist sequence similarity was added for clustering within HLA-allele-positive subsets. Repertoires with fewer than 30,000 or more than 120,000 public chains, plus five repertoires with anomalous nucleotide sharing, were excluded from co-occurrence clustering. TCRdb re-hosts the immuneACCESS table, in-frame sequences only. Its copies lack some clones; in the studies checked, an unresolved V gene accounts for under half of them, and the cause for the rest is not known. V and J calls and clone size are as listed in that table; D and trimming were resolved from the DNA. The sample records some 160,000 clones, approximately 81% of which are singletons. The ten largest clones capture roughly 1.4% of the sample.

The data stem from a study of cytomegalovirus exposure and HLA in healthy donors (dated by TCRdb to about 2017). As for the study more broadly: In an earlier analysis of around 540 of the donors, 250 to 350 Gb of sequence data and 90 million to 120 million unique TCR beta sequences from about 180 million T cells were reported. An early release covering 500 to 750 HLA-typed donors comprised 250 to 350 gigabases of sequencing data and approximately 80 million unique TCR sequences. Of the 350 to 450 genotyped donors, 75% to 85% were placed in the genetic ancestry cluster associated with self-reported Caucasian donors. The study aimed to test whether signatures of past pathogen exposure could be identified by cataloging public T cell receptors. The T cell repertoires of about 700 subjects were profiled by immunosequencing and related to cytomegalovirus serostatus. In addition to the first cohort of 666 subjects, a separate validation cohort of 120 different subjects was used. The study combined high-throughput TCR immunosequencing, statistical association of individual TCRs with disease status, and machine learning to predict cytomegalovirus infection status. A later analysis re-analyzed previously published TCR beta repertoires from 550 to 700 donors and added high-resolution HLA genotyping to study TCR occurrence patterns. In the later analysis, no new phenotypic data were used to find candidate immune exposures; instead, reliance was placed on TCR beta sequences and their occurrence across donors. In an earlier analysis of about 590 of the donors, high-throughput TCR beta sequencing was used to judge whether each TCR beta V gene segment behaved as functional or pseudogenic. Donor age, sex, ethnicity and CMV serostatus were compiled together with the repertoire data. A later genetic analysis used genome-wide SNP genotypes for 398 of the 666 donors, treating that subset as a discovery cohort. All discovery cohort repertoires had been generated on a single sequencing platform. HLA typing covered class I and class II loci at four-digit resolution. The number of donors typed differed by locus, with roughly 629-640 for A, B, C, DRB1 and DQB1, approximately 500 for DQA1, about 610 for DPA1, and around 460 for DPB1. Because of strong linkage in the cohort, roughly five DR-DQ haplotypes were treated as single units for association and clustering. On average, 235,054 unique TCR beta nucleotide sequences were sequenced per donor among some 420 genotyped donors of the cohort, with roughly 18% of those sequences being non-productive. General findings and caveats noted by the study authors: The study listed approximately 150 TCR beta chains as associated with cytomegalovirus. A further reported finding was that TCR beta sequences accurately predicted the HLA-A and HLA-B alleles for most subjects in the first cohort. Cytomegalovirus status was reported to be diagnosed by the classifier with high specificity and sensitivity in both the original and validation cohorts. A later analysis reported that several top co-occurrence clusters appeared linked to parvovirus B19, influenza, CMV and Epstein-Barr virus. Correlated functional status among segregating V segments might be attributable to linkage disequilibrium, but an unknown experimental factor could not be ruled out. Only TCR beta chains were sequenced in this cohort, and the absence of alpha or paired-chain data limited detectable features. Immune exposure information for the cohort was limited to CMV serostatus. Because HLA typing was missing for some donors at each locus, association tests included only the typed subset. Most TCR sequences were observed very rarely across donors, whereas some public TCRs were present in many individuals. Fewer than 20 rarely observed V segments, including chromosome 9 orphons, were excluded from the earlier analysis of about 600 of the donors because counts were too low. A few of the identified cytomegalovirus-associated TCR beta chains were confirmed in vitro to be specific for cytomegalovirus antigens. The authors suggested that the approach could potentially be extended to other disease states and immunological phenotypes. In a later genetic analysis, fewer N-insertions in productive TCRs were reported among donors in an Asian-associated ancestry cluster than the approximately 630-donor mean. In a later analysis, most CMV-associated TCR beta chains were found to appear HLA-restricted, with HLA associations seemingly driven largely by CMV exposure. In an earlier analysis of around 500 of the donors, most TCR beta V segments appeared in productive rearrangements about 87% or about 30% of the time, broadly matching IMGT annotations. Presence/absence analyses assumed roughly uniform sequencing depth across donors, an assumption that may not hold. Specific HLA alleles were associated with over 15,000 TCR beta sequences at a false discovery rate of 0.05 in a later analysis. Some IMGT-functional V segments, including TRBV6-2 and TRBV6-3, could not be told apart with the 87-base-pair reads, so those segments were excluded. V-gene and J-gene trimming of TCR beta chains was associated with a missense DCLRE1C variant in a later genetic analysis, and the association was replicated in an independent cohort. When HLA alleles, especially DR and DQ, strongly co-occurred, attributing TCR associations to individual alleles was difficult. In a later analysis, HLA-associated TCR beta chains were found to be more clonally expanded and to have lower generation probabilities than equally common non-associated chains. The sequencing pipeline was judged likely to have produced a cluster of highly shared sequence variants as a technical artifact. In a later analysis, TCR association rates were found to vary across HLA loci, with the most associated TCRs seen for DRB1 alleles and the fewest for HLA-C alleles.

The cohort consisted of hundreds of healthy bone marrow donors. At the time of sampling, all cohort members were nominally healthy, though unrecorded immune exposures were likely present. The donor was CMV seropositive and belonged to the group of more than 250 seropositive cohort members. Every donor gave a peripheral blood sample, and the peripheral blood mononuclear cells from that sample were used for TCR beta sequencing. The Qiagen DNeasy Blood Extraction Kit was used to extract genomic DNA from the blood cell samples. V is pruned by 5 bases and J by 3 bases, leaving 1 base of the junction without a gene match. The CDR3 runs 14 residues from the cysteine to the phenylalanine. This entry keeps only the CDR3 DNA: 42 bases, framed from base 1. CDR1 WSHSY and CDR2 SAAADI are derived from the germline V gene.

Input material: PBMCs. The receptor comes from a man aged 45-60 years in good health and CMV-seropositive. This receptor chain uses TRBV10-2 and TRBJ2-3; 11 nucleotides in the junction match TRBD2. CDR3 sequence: CASSRLAGTDTQYF. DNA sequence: TGCGCCAGCAGTCGACTAGCGGGGACAGATACGCAGTATTTT.